This TCR beta chain was obtained from a study of esophageal squamous cell carcinoma under preoperative chemotherapy. Overall study results and limits: Post-treatment tumor-infiltrating lymphocytes appeared partly derived from peripheral T cells migrating into the tumor.

Time point denoted: after preoperative PTX-NDP chemotherapy. On this clonotype: What it binds is unknown. One end of the junction is discordant with germline, which a read error may explain.

TCRdb ran MiXCR on the PCR reads and lists one entry per CDR3 protein. Of 9,500 to 12,000 distinct CDR3 sequences listed, approximately 62% are singletons. The CDR3 has 16 amino acids. The germline gives CDR1 MNHNS, CDR2 SASEGT. The chain uses TRBV6-1 and TRBJ2-5; 13 bases are a match to TRBD2. The biological material was taken from a patient given preoperative chemotherapy. The sequence derives from a human donor with esophageal squamous cell carcinoma. The donor label of this sample is uncertain. The CDR3 loop reads CASIPRGLAGVHEQYF. The CDR3 DNA reads TGTGCCAGCATCCCGAGAGGACTAGCGGGAGTCCACGAGCAGTACTTT.